This TCR beta chain was sequenced during a study of T cell responses to AZD1222 COVID-19 vaccine. Study results and caveats: Females made up more of the donors, who were largely white British, and clonal diversity may have come out too low.

The CDR3 length is 14 residues. Germline CDR1 is SQVTM and CDR2 is ANQGSEA. V dropped 4 bases and J dropped 6 bases, with 15 bases sitting between them. Profiled with immunoSEQ multiplex PCR; TCRdb holds only in-frame clones, not every one. The data show about 140,000 clones, about nine tenths seen once. The table lists this clone with a count of one. Antigen: not known. The genes are TRBV29-1 and TRBJ2-2, with D possibly TRBD2 on 5 matching bases. This clonotype was sampled from an adult in good health. Sequenced material: peripheral blood, taken on day 0 of AZD1222 vaccination. CDR3 region: CSVGAGRPAGELFF. CDR3 nucleotide sequence: TGCAGCGTTGGGGCGGGCCGACCCGCCGGGGAGCTGTTTTTT.